The 18 T cell receptor beta chains reported below all come from one sample, sequenced in a study of regulatory T cells in long-lasting Graves disease. Through Arm-PCR of CDR3 regions and iRepertoire HTBI primers, TCR beta libraries were built. TCRdb reprocessed the multiplex PCR reads via MiXCR and lists one record per CDR3 protein. Among around 400,000 distinct CDR3 sequences listed, over 14% were seen once. Time point indicated: newly diagnosed GD, antithyroid drugs for less than 3 months. The TCR library was made from RNA that had been extracted from PBMCs in TRIzol. These records were also assigned to another study, of T cells in Graves' hyperthyroidism and ophthalmopathy.

Here the sequenced sample was peripheral blood mononuclear cells (PBMCs), taken at new diagnosis, from a patient treated with antithyroid drugs. The receptors come from a woman aged 40 to 49 with Graves disease.

The V and J genes are TRBV6-1 and TRBJ2-1; 7 bases line up with TRBD1. The CDR3 has 16 residues. Germline CDR1 and CDR2: MNHNS and SASEGT. V lost 6 bases to trimming and J lost 1 base; unmatched junction nucleotides: 9. The CDR3 DNA is TGTGCCAGCAGAAAAGGGGACAGCGGTTCCTACAATGAGCAGTTCTTC. Protein sequence: CASRKGDSGSYNEQFF.

This clonotype was counted many times. The CDR3 is CASGLVRLSYNEQFF. The CDR3 coding sequence is TGTGCTAGTGGTTTGGTGAGGTTGTCCTACAATGAGCAGTTCTTC. This sequence joins TRBV12-5 and TRBJ2-1, with D uncertain. V was trimmed by 0 bases and J by 1 base, leaving 7 bases between them. From germline, CDR1 is LGHNT and CDR2 FRNRAP. There are 15 residues in the CDR3. Full variable domain (rest looked up from reference TRBV12-5 and TRBJ2-1): DARVTQTPRHKVTEMGQEVTMRCQPILGHNTVFWYRQTMMQGLELLAYFRNRAPLDDSGMPKDRFSAEMPDATLATLKIQPSEPRDSAVYFCASGLVRLSYNEQFFGPGTRLTVL.

This clonotype was recorded many times. The chain recombines TRBV5-1 with TRBJ2-1, with 7 bases identical to TRBD2. J was trimmed by 0 bases and V by 7 bases; bases with no gene match: 10. Germline CDR1 and CDR2: SGHRS and YFSETQ. The CDR3 consists of 16 residues. CDR3 loop: CASGTRTSNSYNEQFF. The CDR3 DNA is TGCGCCAGCGGAACCCGGACTAGTAACTCCTACAATGAGCAGTTCTTC.

The gene calls are TRBV6-1 and TRBJ2-5, with D perhaps TRBD2 (6 bases). V was pared by 6 bases and J by 7 bases, with 12 bases between. This CDR3 has 12 amino acids. Germline assignment: CDR1 MNHNS and CDR2 SASEGT. CDR3 region: CASRSGPGTQYF. The CDR3 region has the DNA TGTGCCAGCAGGAGCGGGCCGGGGACCCAGTACTTC.

In its sample, this clonotype was seen a few times. This chain uses TRBV5-1 with TRBJ2-7; TRBD2 matches 10 bases. Looked up from germline, CDR1 is SGHRS and CDR2 is YFSETQ. J was trimmed by 2 bases and V by 2 bases; bases with no gene match: 1. CDR3 size: 14 residues. For the CDR3, the DNA is TGCGCCAGCAGCTTTCTAGCGGGAGCCTACGAGCAGTACTTC. Residues: CASSFLAGAYEQYF.

This clonotype occurred many times. This chain connects TRBV10-2 to TRBJ2-7, with a weak D call TRBD1 (5 bases). The V and J ends lost 6 bases and 1 base respectively, with 10 bases between them. The CDR3 extends over 13 amino acids. From germline, CDR1 is WSHSY and CDR2 SAAADI. This chain's CDR3 is CASSQTESYEQYF. Written as DNA, the CDR3 is TGCGCCAGCAGCCAGACAGAATCCTACGAGCAGTACTTC.

Many counts were recorded for this clonotype. The rearrangement joins TRBV28 to TRBJ2-7; no firm D call. V shed 2 bases and J shed 4 bases, with 12 bases lying between them. CDR3 length equals 14 residues. CDR1 is MDHEN and CDR2 is SYDVKM in the germline V gene. The CDR3 region is CASSLQQLIYEQYF. The CDR3 DNA reads TGTGCCAGCAGTTTACAGCAGCTCATATACGAGCAGTACTTC.

This clonotype has a count of ten or more. The chain combines TRBV28 with TRBJ2-1; 11 nucleotides match TRBD2. This CDR3 contains 16 residues. CDR1 and CDR2 from the germline V gene are MDHEN and SYDVKM. The trim removed 6 bases at V and 9 bases at J, leaving 13 bases unmatched. CDR3 bases: TGTGCCAGCAGGGGGCGGTTGCTAGCGGGAGGTGGTGAGCAGTTCTTC. This codes for CASRGRLLAGGGEQFF.

This clonotype was seen more than once but under ten times. CDR3 sequence (DNA): TGCAGTGCTAGACCCCTAAGGGCAAGCGGGAGTTACTACAATGAGCAGTTCTTC. Its translation is CSARPLRASGSYYNEQFF. This chain links TRBV20-1 with TRBJ2-1; TRBD2 matches at 8 bases. The CDR3 has 18 amino acids. CDR1 and CDR2 (germline): DFQATT, SNEGSKA (reference sequence). V was pared by 2 bases and J by 3 bases, with 15 bases of the junction left unmatched.

This clonotype was detected many times. J is TRBJ2-1 and V is TRBV2, with TRBD2 matching 14 bases. The CDR3 loop spans 13 amino acids. V lost 6 bases to trimming and J lost 8 bases; unmatched junction nucleotides: 0. Germline CDR1 and CDR2: SNHLY and FYNNEI. CDR3 nucleotide sequence: TGTGCCAGCAGGGGACTAGCGGGAGATGAGCAGTTCTTC. Its translation is CASRGLAGDEQFF.

The rearrangement uses TRBV20-1 and TRBJ2-3; 8 bases match TRBD2. The germline V gene has CDR1 DFQATT and CDR2 SNEGSKA (reference sequence). The V segment lost 6 bases and the J segment 8 bases; nucleotides outside the gene matches: 16. CDR3 length: 15 amino acids. CDR3 sequence reads: CSARQAGDLPGTQYF. The CDR3, as DNA: TGCAGTGCCCGCCAAGCGGGAGACCTACCCGGTACGCAGTATTTT.

This rearrangement joins TRBV7-2 to TRBJ2-7; D unresolved. Germline CDR1 is SGHTA and CDR2 is FQGNSA. V dropped 4 bases and J dropped 7 bases, with 14 bases sitting between them. The CDR3 totals 13 residues. The CDR3, as DNA: TGTGCCAGCAGCTCCCTAAGGGTGTGGGAGCAGTACTTC. Residues: CASSSLRVWEQYF.

The chain recombines TRBV11-3 with TRBJ2-1; TRBD1 matches at 7 bases. This CDR3 spans 15 amino acids. Germline lookup yields CDR1 SGHNT and CDR2 YENEEA. After removal of 4 bases from V and 4 bases from J, the junction contained 7 bases not matched to a gene. CDR3: CASSSRGTDYNEQFF. As DNA, the CDR3 is TGTGCCAGCAGCTCACGTGGGACAGATTACAATGAGCAGTTCTTC.

The sample holds many counts of this clonotype. This chain joins TRBV2 and TRBJ1-1, with D maybe TRBD1 (5 bases). CDR3 length: 12 residues. From germline, CDR1 is SNHLY and CDR2 FYNNEI. V was trimmed by 2 bases and J by 8 bases, leaving 9 bases between them. CDR3 region: CASSESRVEAFF. DNA for the CDR3: TGTGCCAGCAGTGAAAGCAGGGTAGAAGCTTTCTTT.

This clonotype was counted many times. The V gene is TRBV12-3 or TRBV12-4, the J gene TRBJ2-7; 11 nucleotides align to TRBD2. Trimming removed 4 bases from V and 1 base from J; junction bases left unmatched: 3. The CDR3 sequence is 15 residues long. CDR3 nucleotides: TGTGCCAGCAGTTGGGGACTAGCGGCGTCCTACGAGCAGTACTTC. It codes for CASSWGLAASYEQYF.

This clonotype has a count of ten or more. The DNA for the CDR3 is TGCGCCAGCACCTTAGCGGGAGAGGGGACAGATACGCAGTATTTT. Protein product: CASTLAGEGTDTQYF. This chain links TRBV10-2 with TRBJ2-3; TRBD2 matches at 9 bases. The CDR3 has 15 amino acids. V shed 7 bases and J 3 bases; nucleotides not matched to a gene: 8. Germline-derived CDR1 and CDR2 are WSHSY and SAAADI.

Ten or more counts support this clonotype. The rearrangement uses TRBV12-3 or TRBV12-4 and TRBJ2-7; 7 nucleotides line up with TRBD2. The V segment lost 6 bases and the J segment 3 bases; nucleotides outside the gene matches: 11. CDR3 length: 15 amino acids. CDR3: CASRGGGERGYEQYF. The CDR3 DNA sequence: TGTGCCAGCAGGGGGGGGGGGGAGCGGGGCTACGAGCAGTACTTC.

This clonotype has a handful of counts. This rearrangement joins TRBV5-5 to TRBJ2-1, with D possibly being TRBD1 (5 bases). From germline, CDR1 is SGHKS and CDR2 YYEKEE (reference sequence). CDR3 length: 14 amino acids. The germline V and J ends were trimmed by 0 bases and 4 bases, with 8 bases remaining between them. CDR3 sequence: CASSLADRYNEQFF. The CDR3 DNA reads as TGTGCCAGCAGCTTGGCTGACAGATACAATGAGCAGTTCTTC.